Each of the 29 T cell receptor beta chains below was sequenced from the same sample in a study of CD8 T cells in ankylosing spondylitis (dated by TCRdb to the late 2010s). Library creation used 5' RACE. The data were produced on an Illumina HiSeq 2500. TCRdb reprocessing: public reads trimmed at Q25 with fastp, clones called with MiXCR, in-frame beta chains kept. Every CDR3 protein is listed once, alongside the most common genes and DNA of its rows. In this sample the table shows under 200,000 distinct CDR3 sequences, roughly 11% of which occur a single time. Jointly, the top ten make up about 28% of the sample. The sequenced sample was blood, either unsorted or a sorted T cell fraction (not recorded which). These receptors all come from a male donor with ankylosing spondylitis or in good health (not recorded which).

This clonotype came up a few times. This sequence joins TRBV5-1 and TRBJ2-2, with D uncertain. V was cut by 4 bases and J by 1 base, with 23 bases left in between. The germline V gene encodes CDR1 SGHRS and CDR2 YFSETQ. This CDR3 contains 19 residues. The DNA of the CDR3 is TGCGCCAGCAGCCGTATGGGTGGCCAGACGACGGAGAACACCGGGGAGCTGTTTTTT. Residues: CASSRMGGQTTENTGELFF. Drawing the rest from reference TRBV5-1 and TRBJ2-2, the complete variable domain is KAGVTQTPRYLIKTRGQQVTLSCSPISGHRSVSWYQQTPGQGLQFLFEYFSETQRNKGNFPGRFSGRQFSNSRSEMNVSTLELGDSALYLCASSRMGGQTTENTGELFFGEGSRLTVL.

This rearrangement joins TRBV18 to TRBJ1-2; no definite D call. In germline, CDR1 is KGHSH, CDR2 LQKENI. Deletions cut 0 bases from V and 8 bases from J, with 10 bases between. This CDR3 region has 13 residues. This chain's CDR3 is CASSPPAEGGYTF. CDR3 DNA: TGTGCCAGCTCACCACCGGCAGAGGGAGGCTACACCTTC.

This CDR3 is CASSYGRGLATNTEAFF. The CDR3 nucleotides read TGTGCCAGCAGTTACGGGAGGGGGCTTGCCACGAACACTGAAGCTTTCTTT. The rearrangement links TRBV6-5 to TRBJ1-1; 7 bases match TRBD1. This CDR3 has 17 residues. V lost 2 bases and J lost 1; bases outside the gene matches: 10. CDR1 and CDR2 from the germline V gene are MNHEY and SVGAGI.

The chain carries TRBV12-2 and TRBJ1-1. TRBV12-2 is flagged as a pseudogene. This CDR3 comprises 15 residues. The CDR3 here is CASRLIILGEAEAFF. CDR3 nucleotide sequence: TGTGCAAGTCGCTTAATCATTCTCGGGGAAGCTGAAGCTTTCTTT.

This clonotype was seen ten or more times. The chain employs TRBV5-1 and TRBJ2-3; possible D gene TRBD1, 6 bases. Trimming shortened V by 4 bases and J by 2 bases, and 11 bases separated the two germline ends. CDR1 and CDR2 (germline): SGHRS, YFSETQ. CDR3 length equals 14 residues. CDR3 amino acids: CASSLGHNTDTQYF. The CDR3 region has the DNA TGCGCCAGCAGCCTGGGACATAACACAGATACGCAGTATTTT.

The chain is built from TRBV2 and TRBJ2-1, with 7 bases lining up with TRBD2. The V gene's germline CDR1 is SNHLY and CDR2 FYNNEI. There are 15 residues in the CDR3. Trimming removed 4 bases from V and 0 bases from J; junction bases left unmatched: 3. The CDR3 DNA reads TGTGCCAGCAGTGGCGGCGGGGGCTCCTACAATGAGCAGTTCTTC. This translates into CASSGGGGSYNEQFF. Supplemented by reference TRBV2 and TRBJ2-1, the full variable domain reads EPEVTQTPSHQVTQMGQEVILRCVPISNHLYFYWYRQILGQKVEFLVSFYNNEISEKSEIFDDQFSVERPDGSNFTLKIRSTKLEDSAMYFCASSGGGGSYNEQFFGPGTRLTVL.

This clonotype has a handful of counts. V and J are TRBV5-5 and TRBJ2-7, with 12 bases identical to TRBD2. In germline, CDR1 is SGHKS, CDR2 YYEKEE (reference sequence). The CDR3 has 16 amino acids. The junction had 2 bases not matched to a gene; V was cut back by 1 base and J by 0 bases. CDR3 sequence reads: CASSLPTSGSSYEQYF. The CDR3 nucleotides read TGTGCCAGCAGCTTGCCGACTAGCGGGAGCTCCTACGAGCAGTACTTC. The variable domain in full, completed from reference TRBV5-5 and TRBJ2-7, reads DAGVTQSPTHLIKTRGQQVTLRCSPISGHKSVSWYQQVLGQGPQFIFQYYEKEERGRGNFPDRFSARQFPNYSSELNVNALLLGDSALYLCASSLPTSGSSYEQYFGPGTRLTVT.

This clonotype has a count of ten or more. The chain employs TRBV5-1 and TRBJ2-7; 9 bases are shared with TRBD1. Germline CDR1 and CDR2: SGHRS and YFSETQ. After removal of 5 bases from V and 6 bases from J, the junction contained 15 bases not matched to a gene. The CDR3 runs 16 residues. In DNA, the CDR3 is TGCGCCAGCAGTCAAGGGACAGGGATGCAGGGTGGCGAGCAGTACTTC. As protein: CASSQGTGMQGGEQYF.

The chain combines TRBV5-6 with TRBJ2-7; D gene unclear. V was cut by 0 bases and J by 3 bases, with 16 bases left in between. Germline V gives CDR1 SGHDT, CDR2 YYEEEE. CDR3 size: 16 residues. Written as DNA, the CDR3 is TGTGCCAGCAGCTTGGTTAGGCGCGGTAGTGTCTACGAGCAGTACTTC. Protein sequence: CASSLVRRGSVYEQYF.

This clonotype was observed a handful of times. V usage is TRBV5-1 and J usage is TRBJ1-1; 7 nucleotides agree with TRBD1. The V and J ends lost 1 base and 5 bases, in that order; junction bases with no gene match: 8. Germline loops: CDR1 SGHRS, CDR2 YFSETQ. This CDR3 is 15 amino acids long. CDR3 sequence (DNA): TGCGCCAGCAGCTTGACAGGGGAAAGGGCTACTGAAGCTTTCTTT. It translates to CASSLTGERATEAFF.

The sample holds many counts of this clonotype. V usage is TRBV20-1 and J usage is TRBJ1-1; TRBD1 agrees at 9 bases. J was trimmed by 5 bases and V by 2 bases; bases with no gene match: 6. Germline CDR1 reads DFQATT; CDR2 reads SNEGSKA (reference sequence). CDR3 length: 14 residues. CDR3 amino acids: CSARKGQGRTEAFF. The CDR3 DNA reads as TGCAGTGCTAGAAAGGGACAGGGTCGGACTGAAGCTTTCTTT.

The J gene is TRBJ2-2, the V gene TRBV5-5; D could derive from TRBD1 or TRBD2 (5 bases each). CDR1 and CDR2 (germline): SGHKS, YYEKEE (reference sequence). With 4 bases removed from V and 1 base from J, the gap between germline ends came to 14 bases. This CDR3 is 16 amino acids long. The DNA for the CDR3 is TGTGCCAGCAGCAGGATTGGGGGTGTGAACACCGGGGAGCTGTTTTTT. It encodes CASSRIGGVNTGELFF.

This chain links TRBV2 with TRBJ2-7, with D perhaps TRBD1 (6 bases). CDR1 SNHLY and CDR2 FYNNEI come from the germline V gene. The V end was cut by 6 bases, the J end by 5 bases, with 14 bases between. The CDR3 totals 13 residues. The DNA for the CDR3 is TGTGCCAGCAGCAGCACAGGGTCCCACGAGCAGTACTTC. Its protein product is CASSSTGSHEQYF.

The chain is built from TRBV3-1 and TRBJ1-4, with D unclear. Germline CDR1 reads LGHDT; CDR2 reads YNNKEL (reference sequence). The CDR3 consists of 14 residues. Trimming pared 4 bases from V and 0 bases from J, leaving 6 bases between. CDR3: CASSLGTTNEKLFF. The CDR3 nucleotides read TGTGCCAGCAGCCTTGGGACAACTAATGAAAAACTGTTTTTT.

This clonotype occurred many times. The chain uses TRBV5-1 and TRBJ1-1, with TRBD1 identical over 7 bases. This CDR3 region has 16 residues. J gave up 0 bases and V 7 bases, and 12 bases lay outside the gene matches. The V gene's germline CDR1 is SGHRS and CDR2 YFSETQ. The chain's CDR3 is CASSTGDRYMNTEAFF. CDR3 bases: TGCGCCAGCTCCACAGGGGACAGATACATGAACACTGAAGCTTTCTTT.

This clonotype was found a few times. The chain uses TRBV7-2 and TRBJ2-5, with 9 bases aligning to TRBD2. This CDR3 contains 15 residues. The V segment lost 2 bases and the J segment 2 bases; nucleotides outside the gene matches: 3. Germline values: CDR1 SGHTA, CDR2 FQGNSA. This CDR3 reads CASSLMGLAQETQYF. CDR3 DNA sequence: TGTGCCAGCAGCTTAATGGGACTAGCACAAGAGACCCAGTACTTC.

J is TRBJ1-1 and V is TRBV20-1; maybe TRBD1 (5 bases). This CDR3 contains 14 residues. Germline CDR1 DFQATT, CDR2 SNEGSKA (reference sequence). Deletions cut 0 bases from V and 5 bases from J, with 13 bases between. The CDR3 DNA reads as TGCAGTGCTAGAGAGGGGGGGATGAGAACTGAAGCTTTCTTT. It encodes CSAREGGMRTEAFF.

This chain connects TRBV7-2 to TRBJ1-1; the match to TRBD1 covers 7 bases. Losses at the gene ends were 4 bases for V and 13 bases for J; bases not matched to a gene: 12. Per the germline V gene, CDR1 is SGHTA and CDR2 is FQGNSA. The CDR3 totals 13 residues. CDR3 protein: CASSSSPGGGGFF. DNA for the CDR3: TGTGCCAGCAGCTCCAGCCCAGGGGGGGGTGGTTTCTTT.

This chain links TRBV11-2 with TRBJ2-1; 7 positions match TRBD1. Germline trimming cut 0 bases from V and 14 bases from J; bases unmatched to any gene: 7. Germline V gene lookup returns CDR1 SGHAT and CDR2 FQNNGV. CDR3 length: 13 residues. This CDR3 is CASSLDYGTEEFF. For the CDR3, the DNA is TGTGCCAGCAGCTTAGATTACGGGACAGAGGAGTTCTTC.

In this sample, this clonotype turned up many times. The V and J genes are TRBV21-1 and TRBJ2-7; TRBD1, the D gene given by the table, was not confirmed from the DNA. TRBV21-1 is listed as a pseudogene. The CDR3 totals 14 residues. In DNA, the CDR3 is TGTGCCAGCAGCGGCCGGGACAGGGACTACGAGCAGTACTTC. Its translation is CASSGRDRDYEQYF.

This clonotype was detected many times. The chain recombines TRBV20-1 with TRBJ2-3; D not certain. Trimming shortened V by 1 base and J by 4 bases, and 9 bases separated the two germline ends. The CDR3 runs 13 residues. Germline loops: CDR1 DFQATT, CDR2 SNEGSKA (reference sequence). CDR3: CSARVLGPDTQYF. The CDR3 DNA follows: TGCAGTGCTAGAGTTTTAGGCCCAGATACGCAGTATTTT.

A few counts support this clonotype. CDR3 DNA: TGCAGCGTTGATGGACGTTGGCTAGCGGGAGATCTAGGCTCTTCGGATACGCAGTATTTT. Its protein is CSVDGRWLAGDLGSSDTQYF. The V gene is TRBV29-1, the J gene TRBJ2-3; 10 bases are shared with TRBD2. The germline gives CDR1 SQVTM, CDR2 ANQGSEA. The CDR3 runs 20 residues. The junction had 24 bases not matched to a gene; V was cut back by 3 bases and J by 6 bases.

This clonotype was seen many times. Here the CDR3 reads CASRFSGGVQHEQYF. CDR3 DNA sequence: TGTGCCAGCAGATTTTCAGGGGGCGTTCAGCACGAGCAGTACTTC. The rearrangement links TRBV6-1 to TRBJ2-7; TRBD1 agrees at 8 bases. Per the germline V gene, CDR1 is MNHNS and CDR2 is SASEGT. CDR3 size: 15 residues. V was pared by 6 bases and J by 5 bases, with 12 bases of the junction left unmatched.

This chain joins TRBV6-1 and TRBJ2-1; TRBD2 matches 9 bases. Germline-derived CDR1 and CDR2 are MNHNS and SASEGT. The CDR3 is 17 residues long. J gave up 7 bases and V 6 bases, and 16 bases lay outside the gene matches. Here the CDR3 reads CASRISASGNKWNEQFF. The CDR3 DNA reads TGTGCCAGCAGGATCTCGGCTAGCGGGAATAAGTGGAATGAGCAGTTCTTC.

This chain connects TRBV2 to TRBJ2-3; D remains unclear. V was clipped by 8 bases and J by 2 bases, with 8 bases between them. The length of the CDR3 is 12 residues. CDR1 SNHLY and CDR2 FYNNEI come from the germline V gene. The DNA of the CDR3 is TGTGCCAGCGAACATTCCACAGATACGCAGTATTTT. Its protein product is CASEHSTDTQYF.

A few counts support this clonotype. The chain links TRBV7-2 to TRBJ2-1; 7 nucleotides agree with TRBD2. This CDR3 has 15 residues. With V trimmed by 5 bases and J by 0 bases, 4 bases remained unmatched. Germline V gene data show CDR1 as SGHTA and CDR2 as FQGNSA. The chain's CDR3 is CASSPTSDSYNEQFF. Here the CDR3 DNA reads TGTGCCAGCAGCCCAACTAGCGACTCCTACAATGAGCAGTTCTTC. Looking up the rest from reference TRBV7-2 and TRBJ2-1 gives the full variable domain: GAGVSQSPSNKVTEKGKDVELRCDPISGHTALYWYRQSLGQGLEFLIYFQGNSAPDKSGLPSDRFSAERTGGSVSTLTIQRTQQEDSAVYLCASSPTSDSYNEQFFGPGTRLTVL.

This clonotype was counted at least ten times. V is TRBV6-5 and J is TRBJ2-7, with TRBD1 as a possible D gene (6 bases). The CDR3 has 12 residues. V was pared by 7 bases and J by 4 bases, with 11 bases between. CDR1 and CDR2 from the germline V gene are MNHEY and SVGAGI. CDR3 residues: CASTDQGYEQYF. The CDR3 DNA reads TGTGCCAGCACCGACCAGGGGTACGAGCAGTACTTC.

With regard to this clonotype: One base away lies a much larger clone, so this may be a sequencing read error. This rearrangement joins TRBV7-8 to TRBJ2-4; 8 nucleotides line up with TRBD2. CDR1 and CDR2 (germline): SGHVS, FQNEAQ. This CDR3 has 17 residues. CDR3 bases: TGTGTCAGCAGCTCTCAGAGGTCGGCAGCGGGGGAAAACATTCAGTACTTC. Residues: CVSSSQRSAAGENIQYF.

This clonotype appeared many times. V is TRBV6-5 and J is TRBJ1-2; D is ambiguous. The V gene lost 1 base and the J gene lost 4 bases, with 10 bases spanning the gap. The CDR3 is made up of 14 amino acids. Looked up from germline, CDR1 is MNHEY and CDR2 is SVGAGI. CDR3 loop: CASSYLGRSYGYTF. For the CDR3, the DNA is TGTGCCAGCAGTTACTTAGGCAGAAGCTATGGCTACACCTTC.